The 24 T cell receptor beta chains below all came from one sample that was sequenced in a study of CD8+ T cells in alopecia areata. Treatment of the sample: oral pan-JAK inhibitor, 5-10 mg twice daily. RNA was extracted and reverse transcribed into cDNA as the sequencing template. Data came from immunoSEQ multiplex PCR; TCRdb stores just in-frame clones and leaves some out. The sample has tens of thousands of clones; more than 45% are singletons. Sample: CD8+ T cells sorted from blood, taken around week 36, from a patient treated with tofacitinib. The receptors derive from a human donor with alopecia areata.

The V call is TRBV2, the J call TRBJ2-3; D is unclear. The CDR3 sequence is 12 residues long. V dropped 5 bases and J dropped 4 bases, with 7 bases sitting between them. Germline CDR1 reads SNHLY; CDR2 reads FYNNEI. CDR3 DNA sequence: TGTGCCAGCAGTCCAAAGGCAGATACGCAGTATTTT. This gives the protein CASSPKADTQYF.

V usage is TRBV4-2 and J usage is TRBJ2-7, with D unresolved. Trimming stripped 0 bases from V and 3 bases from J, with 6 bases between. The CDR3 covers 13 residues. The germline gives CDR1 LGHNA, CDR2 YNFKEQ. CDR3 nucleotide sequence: TGTGCCAGCAGCCAAGACGGGCACTACGAGCAGTACTTC. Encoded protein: CASSQDGHYEQYF.

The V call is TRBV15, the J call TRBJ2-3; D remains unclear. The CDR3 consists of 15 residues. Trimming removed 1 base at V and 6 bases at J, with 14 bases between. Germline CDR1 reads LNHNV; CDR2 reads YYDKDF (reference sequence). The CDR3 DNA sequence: TGTGCCACCAGCAGAGCCGCGAGACCTAAGGATACGCAGTATTTT. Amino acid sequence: CATSRAARPKDTQYF.

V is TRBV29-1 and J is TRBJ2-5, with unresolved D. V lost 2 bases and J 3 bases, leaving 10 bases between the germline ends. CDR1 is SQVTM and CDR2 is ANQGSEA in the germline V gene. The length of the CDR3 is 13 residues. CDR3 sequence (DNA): TGCAGCGTTGAACTTTCGTACGAAGAGACCCAGTACTTC. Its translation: CSVELSYEETQYF.

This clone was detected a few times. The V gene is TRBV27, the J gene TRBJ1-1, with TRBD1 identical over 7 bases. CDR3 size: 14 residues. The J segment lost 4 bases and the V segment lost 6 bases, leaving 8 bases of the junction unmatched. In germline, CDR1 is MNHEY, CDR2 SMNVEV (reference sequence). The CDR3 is CASRMDDRATEAFF. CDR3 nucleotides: TGTGCCAGCAGAATGGACGACAGGGCCACTGAAGCTTTCTTT.

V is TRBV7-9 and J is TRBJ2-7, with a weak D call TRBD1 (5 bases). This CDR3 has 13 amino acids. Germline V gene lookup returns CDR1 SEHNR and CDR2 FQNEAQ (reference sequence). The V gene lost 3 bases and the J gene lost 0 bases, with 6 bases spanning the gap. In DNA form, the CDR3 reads TGTGCCAGCAGCTTCACAGGCTCCTACGAGCAGTACTTC. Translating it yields CASSFTGSYEQYF.

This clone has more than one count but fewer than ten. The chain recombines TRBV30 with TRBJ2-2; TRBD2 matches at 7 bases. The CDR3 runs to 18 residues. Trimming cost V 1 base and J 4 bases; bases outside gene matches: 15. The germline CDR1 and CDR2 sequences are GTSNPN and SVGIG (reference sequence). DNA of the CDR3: TGTGCCTGGAGTGGTTTTGTGACGGGAGGCCCTGTCACCGGGGAGCTGTTTTTT. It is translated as CAWSGFVTGGPVTGELFF.

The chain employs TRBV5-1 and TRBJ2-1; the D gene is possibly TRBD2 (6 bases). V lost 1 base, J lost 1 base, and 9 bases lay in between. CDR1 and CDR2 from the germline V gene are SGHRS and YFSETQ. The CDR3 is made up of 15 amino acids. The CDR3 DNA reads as TGCGCCAGCAGCTTGATTAGCGGATCCTACAATGAGCAGTTCTTC. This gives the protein CASSLISGSYNEQFF.

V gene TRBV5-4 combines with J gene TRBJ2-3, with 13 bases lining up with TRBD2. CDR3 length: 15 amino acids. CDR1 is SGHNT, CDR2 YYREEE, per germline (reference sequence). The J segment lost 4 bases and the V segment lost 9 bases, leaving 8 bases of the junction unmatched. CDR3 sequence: CAIIGTSGTPDTQYF. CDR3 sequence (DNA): TGTGCCATTATAGGGACTAGCGGGACTCCAGATACGCAGTATTTT.

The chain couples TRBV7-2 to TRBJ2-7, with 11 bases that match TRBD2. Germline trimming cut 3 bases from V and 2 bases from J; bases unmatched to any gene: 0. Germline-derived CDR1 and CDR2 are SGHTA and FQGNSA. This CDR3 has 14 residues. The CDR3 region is CASSFSGRAYEQYF. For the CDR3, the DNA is TGTGCCAGCAGCTTTAGCGGGAGGGCCTACGAGCAGTACTTC.

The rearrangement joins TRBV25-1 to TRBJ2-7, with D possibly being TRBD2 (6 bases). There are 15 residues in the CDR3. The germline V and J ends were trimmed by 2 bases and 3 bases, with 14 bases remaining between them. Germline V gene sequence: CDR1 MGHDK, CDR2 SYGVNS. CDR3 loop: CASSEGVNGGYEQYF. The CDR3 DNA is TGTGCCAGCAGTGAAGGAGTTAACGGGGGCTACGAGCAGTACTTC.

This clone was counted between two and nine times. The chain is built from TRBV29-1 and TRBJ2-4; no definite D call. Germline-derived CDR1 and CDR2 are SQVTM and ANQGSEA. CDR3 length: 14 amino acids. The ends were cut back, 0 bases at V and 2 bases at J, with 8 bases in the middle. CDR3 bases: TGCAGCGTTGAAGATTTCAGTTCCAAAAACATTCAGTACTTC. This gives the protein CSVEDFSSKNIQYF.

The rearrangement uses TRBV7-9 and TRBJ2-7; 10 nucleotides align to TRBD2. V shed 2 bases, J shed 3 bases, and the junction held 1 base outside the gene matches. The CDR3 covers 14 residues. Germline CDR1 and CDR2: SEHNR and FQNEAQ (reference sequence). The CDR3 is CASSLLAGDYEQYF. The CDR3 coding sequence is TGTGCCAGCAGCTTACTAGCGGGGGACTACGAGCAGTACTTC.

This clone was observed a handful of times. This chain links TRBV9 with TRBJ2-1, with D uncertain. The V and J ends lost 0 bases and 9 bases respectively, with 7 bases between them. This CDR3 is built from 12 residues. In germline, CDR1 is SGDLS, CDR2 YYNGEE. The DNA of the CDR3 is TGTGCCAGCAGCGTAGCCCCCCTTGAGCAGTTCTTC. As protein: CASSVAPLEQFF.

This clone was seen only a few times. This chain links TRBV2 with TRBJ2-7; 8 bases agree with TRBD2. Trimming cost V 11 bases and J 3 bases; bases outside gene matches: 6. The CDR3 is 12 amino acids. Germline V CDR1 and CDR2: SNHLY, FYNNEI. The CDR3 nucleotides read TGTGCCGCGGGGGGAGAGGGCTACGAGCAGTACTTC. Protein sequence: CAAGGEGYEQYF. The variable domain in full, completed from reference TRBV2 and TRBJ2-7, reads EPEVTQTPSHQVTQMGQEVILRCVPISNHLYFYWYRQILGQKVEFLVSFYNNEISEKSEIFDDQFSVERPDGSNFTLKIRSTKLEDSAMYFCAAGGEGYEQYFGPGTRLTVT.

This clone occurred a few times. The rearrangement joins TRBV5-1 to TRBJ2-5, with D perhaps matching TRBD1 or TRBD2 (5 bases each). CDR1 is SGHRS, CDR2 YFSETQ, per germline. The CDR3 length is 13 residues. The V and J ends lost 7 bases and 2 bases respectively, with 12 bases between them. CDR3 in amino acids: CASLGPEQETQYF. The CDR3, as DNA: TGCGCCAGCTTGGGACCGGAGCAAGAGACCCAGTACTTC.

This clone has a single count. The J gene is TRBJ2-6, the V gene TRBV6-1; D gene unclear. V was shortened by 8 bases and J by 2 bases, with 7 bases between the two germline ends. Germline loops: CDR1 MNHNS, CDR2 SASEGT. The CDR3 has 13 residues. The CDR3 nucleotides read TGTGCCAGCGCAAAGGCTGGGGCCAACGTCCTGACTTTC. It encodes CASAKAGANVLTF.

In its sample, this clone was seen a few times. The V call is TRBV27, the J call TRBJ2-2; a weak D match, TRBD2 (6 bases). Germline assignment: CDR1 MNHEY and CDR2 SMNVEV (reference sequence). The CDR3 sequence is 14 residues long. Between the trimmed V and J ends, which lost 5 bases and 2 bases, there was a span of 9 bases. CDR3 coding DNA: TGTGCCAGCAGTCCGGGACTCAACACCGGGGAGCTGTTTTTT. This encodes CASSPGLNTGELFF.

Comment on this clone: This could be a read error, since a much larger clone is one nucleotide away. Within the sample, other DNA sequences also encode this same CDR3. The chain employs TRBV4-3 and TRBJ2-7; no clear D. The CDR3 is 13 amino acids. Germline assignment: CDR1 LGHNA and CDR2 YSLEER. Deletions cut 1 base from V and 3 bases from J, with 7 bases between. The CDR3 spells CASSQVTDYEQYF. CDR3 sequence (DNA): TGCGCCAGCAGCCAAGTCACGGACTACGAGCAGTACTTC.

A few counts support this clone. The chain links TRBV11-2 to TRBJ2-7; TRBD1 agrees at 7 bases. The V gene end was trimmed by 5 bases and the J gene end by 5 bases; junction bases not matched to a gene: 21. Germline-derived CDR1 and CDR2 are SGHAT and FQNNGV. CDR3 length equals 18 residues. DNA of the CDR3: TGTGCCAGCAGCCCAAAAAGCTCTGGACAGGTGAAATTCCACGAGCAGTACTTC. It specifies CASSPKSSGQVKFHEQYF.

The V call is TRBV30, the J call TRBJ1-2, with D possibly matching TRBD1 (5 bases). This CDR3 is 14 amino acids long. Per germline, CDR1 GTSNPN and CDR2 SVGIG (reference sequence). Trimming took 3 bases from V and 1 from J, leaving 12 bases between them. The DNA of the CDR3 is TGTGCCTGGAGCCCCCCGACAGTTAACTATGGCTACACCTTC. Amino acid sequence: CAWSPPTVNYGYTF.

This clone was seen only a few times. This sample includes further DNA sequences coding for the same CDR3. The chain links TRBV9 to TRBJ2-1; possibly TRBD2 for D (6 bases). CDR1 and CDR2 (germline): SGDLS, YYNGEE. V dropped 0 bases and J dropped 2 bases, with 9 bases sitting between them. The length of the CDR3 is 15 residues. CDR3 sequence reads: CASSVAGAAYNEQFF. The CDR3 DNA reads TGTGCCAGCAGCGTAGCGGGAGCGGCCTACAATGAGCAGTTCTTC.

CDR3 region: CSVAGGVGYEQYF. The CDR3, as DNA: TGCAGCGTCGCAGGGGGGGTGGGATACGAGCAGTACTTC. The chain carries TRBV29-1 and TRBJ2-7; D may be TRBD1 or TRBD2 (7 bases each). From germline, CDR1 is SQVTM and CDR2 ANQGSEA. V lost 6 bases to trimming and J lost 4 bases, with 16 bases between them. The CDR3 has 13 residues.

The CDR3 sequence is CASSPRQGPVDTQYF. Written as DNA, the CDR3 is TGTGCCAGCAGCCCCCGACAGGGACCGGTGGATACGCAGTATTTT. The chain carries TRBV11-2 and TRBJ2-3, with 7 bases aligning to TRBD1. Losses at the gene ends were 5 bases for V and 6 bases for J; bases not matched to a gene: 11. CDR3 length: 15 residues. Germline CDR1 is SGHAT and CDR2 is FQNNGV.